The rows below give T cell receptor beta chains drawn from one sample of a study of blood T cell repertoires in COVID-19. TCRdb's copy holds only in-frame clones and misses some; the assay was immunoSEQ multiplex PCR. The sample has 250,000 or so clones; about 89% are singletons. Sequencing was done on a sample of peripheral blood. The receptor set was obtained from a man aged 40-55 years with active or convalescent COVID-19. Both conserved end residues are part of each CDR3. A D gene is named only where the DNA matches it firmly. Clone size, where shown, is once, few, many, or a class for clones that have expanded.

clone size,D gene,V gene,J gene,CDR3 DNA,CDR3 protein
NA,NA,TRBV5-1,TRBJ1-1,TGCGCCAGCAGCTTGGACGGGGAAGCTTTCTTT,CASSLDGEAFF
NA,TRBD1,TRBV2,TRBJ1-5,TGTGCCAGCCAATGGACAGGAGAGGGTCACAGCAATCAGCCCCAGCATTTT,CASQWTGEGHSNQPQHF
NA,TRBD1,TRBV12-5,TRBJ1-4,TGTGCTAGTGGTTTGGTGACAGGGGGGTTGGGTACTAATGAAAAACTGTTTTTT,CASGLVTGGLGTNEKLFF
NA,TRBD1,TRBV11-2,TRBJ2-2,TGTGCCAGCAGCTTAGCAGGGGGAACCGGGGAGCTGTTTTTT,CASSLAGGTGELFF
NA,TRBD2,TRBV6-1,TRBJ2-5,TGTGCCAGCAGTGGTTCCGGGACTAGCGGGCAGGAGACCCAGTACTTC,CASSGSGTSGQETQYF
NA,TRBD1,TRBV9,TRBJ2-1,TGTGCCAGCAGCTTTCGACAGGGAAATGAGCAGTTCTTC,CASSFRQGNEQFF
NA,TRBD1,TRBV3-1/TRBV3-2,TRBJ1-6,TGTGCCAGCAGCCAAGTGGGACAGAGTGTTAATTCACCCCTCCACTTT,CASSQVGQSVNSPLHF
NA,TRBD1,TRBV27,TRBJ1-4,TGTGCCAGCAGTCCCCTGGACAGGTCGTGGGAAAAACTGTTTTTT,CASSPLDRSWEKLFF
NA,TRBD1,TRBV7-8,TRBJ1-1,TGTGCCAGCAGCTTACAGGGGGCCCTTGAAGCTTTCTTT,CASSLQGALEAFF
once,NA,TRBV18,TRBJ1-4,TGTGCCACTGATAGGAGGGGAACTAATGAAAAACTGTTTTTT,CATDRRGTNEKLFF
once,NA,TRBV5-4,TRBJ1-2,TGTGCCAGCAGCTTGGACAGGCCGTCGGGCTATGGCTACACCTTC,CASSLDRPSGYGYTF
NA,NA,TRBV11-3,TRBJ2-1,TGTGCCAGCAGAAGGACAGAACTTCGGCAAGGCTATGAGCAGTTCTTC,CASRRTELRQGYEQFF
once,NA,TRBV5-6,TRBJ2-3,TGTGCCAGCAGCTTCCTTAGCGACCCAGATACGCAGTATTTT,CASSFLSDPDTQYF
once,NA,TRBV11-2,TRBJ2-3,TGTGCCAGCAGCTTAGCGGCGGACACAGATACGCAGTATTTT,CASSLAADTDTQYF
NA,NA,TRBV27,TRBJ1-2,TGTGCCAGCAGAACCGTCGAGGGAGACGGCTACACCTTC,CASRTVEGDGYTF
NA,NA,TRBV6-1,TRBJ1-2,TGTGCCAGCAGTGAAATTTTGGTTGGCGGCTACACCTTC,CASSEILVGGYTF
NA,NA,TRBV4-2,TRBJ1-3,TGTGCCAGCAGCCAAGAGTCCAGCTCTGGAAACACCATATATTTT,CASSQESSSGNTIYF
NA,NA,TRBV19,TRBJ1-2,TGTGCCAGTAGTATGGCGGGCTTTGCTGGCTACACCTTC,CASSMAGFAGYTF
NA,NA,TRBV5-1,TRBJ1-2,TGCGCCAGCAGCTTGGTAACAGGAAACAGAGATGGCTACACCTTC,CASSLVTGNRDGYTF
NA,NA,TRBV3-1/TRBV3-2,TRBJ1-5,TGTGCCAGCTGCAACGGGTTGAATCAGCCCCAGCATTTT,CASCNGLNQPQHF
NA,TRBD2,TRBV19,TRBJ2-5,TGTGCCAGTAGTACTTCCGGGACTAGCTGGTGGGAGACCCAGTACTTC,CASSTSGTSWWETQYF
NA,NA,TRBV5-6,TRBJ1-6,TGTGCCAGCAGCTTGCAGGGGTTCGACTCACCCCTCCACTTT,CASSLQGFDSPLHF
NA,NA,TRBV5-4,TRBJ1-2,TGTGCCAGCAGCATGGGGGCACCTCCTGACACCTTC,CASSMGAPPDTF
NA,NA,TRBV11-2,TRBJ2-7,TGTGCCAGCAGCACCACAGGGAAGCAGTACTTC,CASSTTGKQYF
NA,NA,TRBV5-6,TRBJ2-7,TGTGCCAGCAGCTTGAGGAGAGAGCAGTACTTC,CASSLRREQYF
NA,NA,TRBV7-9,TRBJ1-2,TGTGCCAGCAGCTTAGCAGGAGGCGGGACGGTCATCGAGAGAGGCACCTTC,CASSLAGGGTVIERGTF
NA,NA,TRBV27,TRBJ2-1,TGTGCCAGCACCGACAGTTACAATGAGCAGTTCTTC,CASTDSYNEQFF
NA,NA,TRBV4-1,TRBJ1-3,TGCGCCAGCAGCCAAGATCCAAGCGATTCTGGAAACACCATATATTTT,CASSQDPSDSGNTIYF
NA,NA,TRBV5-1,TRBJ1-1,TGCGCCAGCAGCTTGCTCCAGGGGTACACTGAAGCTTTCTTT,CASSLLQGYTEAFF
NA,TRBD2,TRBV2,TRBJ2-3,TGTGCCAGCAGTGACCATACCGCAGGACTAGCGGGAGCAGATACGCAGTATTTT,CASSDHTAGLAGADTQYF
once,NA,TRBV6-6,TRBJ1-1,TGTGCCAGCAGTTCCTGGGGCCCGAACACTGAAGCTTTCTTT,CASSSWGPNTEAFF
NA,NA,TRBV15,TRBJ2-6,TGTGCCACCAGCAGAGTGGCGTCAGGGTCTGGGGCCAACGTCCTGACTTTC,CATSRVASGSGANVLTF
NA,NA,TRBV5-1,TRBJ2-3,TGCGCCAGCAGCTTGGCCCGGGCAGATACGCAGTATTTT,CASSLARADTQYF
NA,TRBD1,TRBV27,TRBJ1-1,TGTGCCAGCAGTTCCGGGACAGGGGTGGCCACTGAAGCTTTCTTT,CASSSGTGVATEAFF
NA,TRBD1,TRBV2,TRBJ1-4,TGTGCCAGCAACCGCAGGGGGCGAGCAACTAATGAAAAACTGTTTTTT,CASNRRGRATNEKLFF
few,NA,TRBV27,TRBJ1-4,TGTGCCAGCAGTCTAAGGTCGAGAGCGAACGAAAAACTGTTTTTT,CASSLRSRANEKLFF
NA,NA,TRBV2,TRBJ2-3,TGTGCCAGCAGCGGAGGCAGCGGCACAGATACGCAGTATTTT,CASSGGSGTDTQYF
NA,NA,TRBV6-5,TRBJ1-3,TGTGCCAGCTGTCGGTCTGGAAACACCATATATTTT,CASCRSGNTIYF
few,TRBD1,TRBV27,TRBJ1-1,TGTGCCAGCAGAAGGACAGGGGGGGCTGAAGCTTTCTTT,CASRRTGGAEAFF
NA,NA,TRBV27,TRBJ2-7,TGTGCCAGCAGCCTGATAGCGACCCCCTACGAGCAGTACTTC,CASSLIATPYEQYF
once,NA,TRBV6-2/TRBV6-3,TRBJ2-6,TGTGCCAGCAGTTACGCCAGGGCCGGGGCCAACGTCCTGACTTTC,CASSYARAGANVLTF
NA,NA,TRBV7-2,TRBJ2-7,TGTGCCAGCAGCAATTACCCACACAGCTACGAGCAGTACTTC,CASSNYPHSYEQYF
NA,TRBD1,TRBV18,TRBJ1-4,TGTGCCAGCTCACCTCGGACAGGGGGGAATGAAAAACTGTTTTTT,CASSPRTGGNEKLFF
once,NA,TRBV14,TRBJ1-1,TGTGCCAGCAGCCAAGAGGGGCGTCCGGTAGGGACTGAAGCTTTCTTT,CASSQEGRPVGTEAFF
NA,TRBD1,TRBV10-2,TRBJ1-6,TGCGCCAGCAGCGATAGGACAGGGGATTCACCCCTCCACTTT,CASSDRTGDSPLHF
NA,TRBD2,TRBV10-2,TRBJ2-1,TGCGCCAGCAGTGAGTCTAGCGGGAATGAGCAGTTCTTC,CASSESSGNEQFF
NA,TRBD1,TRBV5-1,TRBJ2-1,TGCGCCAGCAGCCCCGGGACAGGGGGCAATGAGCAGTTCTTC,CASSPGTGGNEQFF
few,NA,TRBV6-5,TRBJ1-5,TGTGCCAGCAGCCCGCCGGGCAATCAGCCCCAGCATTTT,CASSPPGNQPQHF
NA,TRBD1,TRBV6-5,TRBJ2-1,TGTGCCATACAGGGGTACAATGAGCAGTTCTTC,CAIQGYNEQFF
NA,NA,TRBV30,TRBJ1-3,TGTGCCTCAGGCCGGTCCTCTGGAAACACCATATATTTT,CASGRSSGNTIYF
NA,NA,TRBV7-7,TRBJ2-2,TGTGCCAGCAGCTTAGGGACAGCGAACACCGGGGAGCTGTTTTTT,CASSLGTANTGELFF
few,NA,TRBV7-9,TRBJ1-1,TGTGCCAGCAGCTTAGTCGTCGGGGTGATGGTCACTGAAGCTTTCTTT,CASSLVVGVMVTEAFF
few,TRBD2,TRBV2,TRBJ2-1,TGTGCCAGAAGGACTAGCGACCTCAATGAGCAGTTCTTC,CARRTSDLNEQFF